Included here is one TCR beta chain sequence, with context. Assay: immunoSEQ multiplex PCR; the TCRdb copy retains only in-frame clones and omits some. The table records about 100,000 clones, around 87% of them present only once. This sample is part of a study of T cell responses to AZD1222 COVID-19 vaccine. This TCR came from an adult in good health. This sample comprised peripheral blood, obtained on day 0 of MenACWY control vaccination.

The chain's CDR3 is CASSRSLRGGFTEAFF. CDR3 DNA: TGTGCCAGCAGCCGAAGCCTCCGTGGAGGGTTCACTGAAGCTTTCTTT. The V call is TRBV28, the J call TRBJ1-1; no clear D. The germline gives CDR1 MDHEN, CDR2 SYDVKM. The CDR3 sequence is 16 residues long. V was pared by 6 bases and J by 4 bases, with 21 bases between.